The entry below gives a single TCR beta chain sequence along with its context. Synthesis of TCR cDNA relied on 5'RACE template switching, which attached a universal primer site and UMIs. Using its own MiXCR run on the 5' RACE reads, TCRdb lists one record per CDR3 protein. Of 70,000 to 80,000 distinct CDR3 sequences in the sample, 7.3% were seen once. The CDR3 totals 14 residues. CDR1 SEHNR and CDR2 FQNEAQ come from the germline V gene (reference sequence). Trimming took 1 base from V and 0 from J, leaving 4 bases between them. This sample is drawn from a study of T cells after yellow fever vaccination.

Sequenced material: CD8+ T cells sorted from PBMCs, taken roughly 10 days after the first yellow fever vaccination. The gene calls are TRBV7-9 and TRBJ2-1; D is undetermined. The receptor was isolated from a man between 18 and 29 years old who received the YFV17D yellow fever vaccine. The CDR3 bases are TGTGCCAGCAGCTTAGTTAGCTCCTACAATGAGCAGTTCTTC. Its protein product is CASSLVSSYNEQFF.